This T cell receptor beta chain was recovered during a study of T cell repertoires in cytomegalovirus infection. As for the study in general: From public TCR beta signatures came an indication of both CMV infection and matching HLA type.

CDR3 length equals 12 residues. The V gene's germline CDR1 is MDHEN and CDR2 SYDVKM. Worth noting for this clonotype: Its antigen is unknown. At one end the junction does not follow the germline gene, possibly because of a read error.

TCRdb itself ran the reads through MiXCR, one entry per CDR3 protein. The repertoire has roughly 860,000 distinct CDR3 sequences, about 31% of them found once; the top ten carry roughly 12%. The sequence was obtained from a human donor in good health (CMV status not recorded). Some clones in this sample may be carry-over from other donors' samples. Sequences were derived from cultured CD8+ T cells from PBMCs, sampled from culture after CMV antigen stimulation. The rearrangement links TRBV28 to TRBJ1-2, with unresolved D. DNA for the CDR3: TGTGCCAGCAGTTTATGGAACTCCCAGCCCCATTTC. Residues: CASSLWNSQPHF.